This is a list of T cell receptor beta chains from one sample in a study of T cell repertoires in cytomegalovirus infection. The antigens for these receptors are not known. TCRdb re-called the reads with MiXCR, one entry per CDR3 protein. The table includes some 920,000 distinct CDR3 sequences, less than 40% detected once. This material consisted of cultured CD8+ T cells from PBMCs, taken from culture after CMV antigen stimulation. The origin of the receptors is a human donor in good health (CMV status not recorded). Some clones in this sample may be carry-over from other donors' samples. CDR3s leave out the opening cysteine and the closing phenylalanine or tryptophan. Clone size is shown for a subset of rows, as once, few, many or a class of expanded clone.

CDR3: ASSPREGYSQETQY; V: TRBV7-9; size: few
CDR3: ASGYGLARTGELF; V: TRBV12-5; size: NA
CDR3: SARAPTPGYT; V: TRBV20-1; size: NA
CDR3: ASSLKIGQGLRNEQF; V: TRBV4-2; size: NA
CDR3: ASSEGDTGELF; V: TRBV6-1; size: many
CDR3: ASSYSRREGRGTEAF; V: TRBV6-2/TRBV6-3; size: NA
CDR3: VSSPYGQGVSNEQF; V: TRBV7-6; size: NA
CDR3: ASTLGTGNTEAF; V: TRBV6-8; size: few
CDR3: ASRMDRGYNQPQH; V: TRBV19; size: NA
CDR3: ASSFQDIYNEQF; V: TRBV27; size: NA
CDR3: ASSPMEGMNAEAF; V: TRBV7-9; size: NA
CDR3: ASSTRQDYNEQF; V: TRBV6-5; size: few
CDR3: ASSQDKNRGFGYT; V: TRBV4-1; size: few
CDR3: ASSQDSSRDNEQF; V: TRBV4-1; size: NA
CDR3: ASSMDWEAPYSNQPQH; V: TRBV19; size: few
CDR3: ASSWLAGGYETQY; V: TRBV6-2/TRBV6-3; size: NA
CDR3: ASSFGWTARMNTEAF; V: TRBV5-6; size: few
CDR3: ASSQRLADPYNEQF; V: TRBV14; size: NA
CDR3: ASRKGQGALWTQY; V: TRBV6-2/TRBV6-3; size: NA
CDR3: SAPPQGAGSNQPQH; V: TRBV20-1; size: once
CDR3: AISGQDSRGQETQY; V: TRBV10-3; size: NA
CDR3: ASSTRLGNEQF; V: TRBV19; size: NA
CDR3: ASSLGWGGRDSNQPQH; V: TRBV7-6; size: NA
CDR3: ASSQDVGAVYNEQF; V: TRBV4-1; size: NA
CDR3: ASSLGQVLWTDTQY; V: TRBV7-6; size: few
CDR3: AISESEGGPTDTQY; V: TRBV10-3; size: NA
CDR3: ASSKTWTGRNEQF; V: TRBV2; size: NA
CDR3: ASSSEGTVYSNQPQH; V: TRBV7-9; size: NA
CDR3: ASSILPGGANYGYT; V: TRBV19; size: NA